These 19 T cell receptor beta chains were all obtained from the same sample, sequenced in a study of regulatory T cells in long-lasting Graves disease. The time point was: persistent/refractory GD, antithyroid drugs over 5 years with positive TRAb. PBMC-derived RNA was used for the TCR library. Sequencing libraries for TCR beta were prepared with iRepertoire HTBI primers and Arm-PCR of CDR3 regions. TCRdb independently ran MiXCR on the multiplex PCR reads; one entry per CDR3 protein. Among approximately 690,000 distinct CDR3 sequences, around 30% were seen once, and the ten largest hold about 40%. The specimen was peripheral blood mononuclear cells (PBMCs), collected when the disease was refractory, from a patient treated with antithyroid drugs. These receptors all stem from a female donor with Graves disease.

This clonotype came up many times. CDR3 nucleotide sequence: TGTGCCAGCAGCCGGGACAGGGGCCTGAACACTGAAGCTTTCTTT. Its protein product is CASSRDRGLNTEAFF. V usage is TRBV12-3 or TRBV12-4 and J usage is TRBJ1-1, with 10 bases that match TRBD1. V lost 6 bases to trimming and J lost 0 bases; unmatched junction nucleotides: 4. The CDR3 is 15 amino acids.

The CDR3 DNA sequence: TGTGCCACCAGCAGCCCCAACAGGTTTGGGGAATCCTATGGCTACACCTTC. Translation: CATSSPNRFGESYGYTF. V gene TRBV15 combines with J gene TRBJ1-2; the D gene is possibly TRBD1 (5 bases). In germline, CDR1 is LNHNV, CDR2 YYDKDF (reference sequence). V lost 3 bases and J lost 4, with 21 bases in between. The CDR3 covers 17 residues.

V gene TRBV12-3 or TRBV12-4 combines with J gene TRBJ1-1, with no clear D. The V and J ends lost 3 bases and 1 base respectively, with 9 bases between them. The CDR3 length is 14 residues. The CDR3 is CASSLKSGNTEAFF. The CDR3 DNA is TGTGCCAGCAGTTTGAAGTCCGGGAACACTGAAGCTTTCTTT.

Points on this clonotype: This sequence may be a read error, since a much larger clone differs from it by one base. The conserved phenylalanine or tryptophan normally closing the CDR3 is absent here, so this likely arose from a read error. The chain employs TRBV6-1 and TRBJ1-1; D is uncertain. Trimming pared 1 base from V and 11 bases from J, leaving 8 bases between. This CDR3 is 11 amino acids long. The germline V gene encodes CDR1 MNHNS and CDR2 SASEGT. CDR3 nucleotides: TGTGCCAGCAGTGAAGTTGGCGAGGCTTTCCTT. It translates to CASSEVGEAFL.

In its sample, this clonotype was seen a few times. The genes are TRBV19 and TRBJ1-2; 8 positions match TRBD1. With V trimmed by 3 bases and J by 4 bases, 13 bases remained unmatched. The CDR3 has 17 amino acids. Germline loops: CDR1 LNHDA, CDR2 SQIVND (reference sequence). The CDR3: CASSISTGTGSLYGYTF. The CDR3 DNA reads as TGTGCCAGTAGTATCTCCACCGGGACAGGCAGTCTCTATGGCTACACCTTC.

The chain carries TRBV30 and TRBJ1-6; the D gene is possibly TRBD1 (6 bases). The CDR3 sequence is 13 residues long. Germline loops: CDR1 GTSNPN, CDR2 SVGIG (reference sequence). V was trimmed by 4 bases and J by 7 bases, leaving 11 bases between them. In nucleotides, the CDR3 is TGTGCCTGGATATCACAGGGAAATTCACCCCTCCACTTT. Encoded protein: CAWISQGNSPLHF.

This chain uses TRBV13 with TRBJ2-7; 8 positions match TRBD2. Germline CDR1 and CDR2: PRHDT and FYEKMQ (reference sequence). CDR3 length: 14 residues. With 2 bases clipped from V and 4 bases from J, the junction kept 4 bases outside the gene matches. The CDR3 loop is CASSLRGGAYEQYF. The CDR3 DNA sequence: TGTGCCAGCAGCTTACGGGGGGGGGCTTACGAGCAGTACTTC.

CDR3 loop: CSGGLAGNTIYF. CDR3 coding DNA: TGCAGCGGGGGGCTCGCTGGAAACACCATATATTTT. V is TRBV29-1 and J is TRBJ1-3; tentatively, D is TRBD1 (6 bases). V was pared by 7 bases and J by 2 bases, with 9 bases between. CDR3 length: 12 residues. Germline CDR1 is SQVTM and CDR2 is ANQGSEA.

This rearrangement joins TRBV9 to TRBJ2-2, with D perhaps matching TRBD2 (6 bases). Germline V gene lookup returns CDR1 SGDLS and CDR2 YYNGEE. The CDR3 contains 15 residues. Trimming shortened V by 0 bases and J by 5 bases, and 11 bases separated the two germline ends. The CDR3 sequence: CASSVEGRRTGELFF. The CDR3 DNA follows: TGTGCCAGCAGCGTAGAAGGGAGGAGAACCGGGGAGCTGTTTTTT.

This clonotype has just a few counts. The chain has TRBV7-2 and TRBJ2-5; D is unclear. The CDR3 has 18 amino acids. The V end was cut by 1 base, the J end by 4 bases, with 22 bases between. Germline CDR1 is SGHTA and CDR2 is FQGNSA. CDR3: CASSLEGPVAGPRETQYF. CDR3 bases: TGTGCCAGCAGCTTAGAGGGCCCGGTGGCAGGCCCCAGAGAGACCCAGTACTTC.

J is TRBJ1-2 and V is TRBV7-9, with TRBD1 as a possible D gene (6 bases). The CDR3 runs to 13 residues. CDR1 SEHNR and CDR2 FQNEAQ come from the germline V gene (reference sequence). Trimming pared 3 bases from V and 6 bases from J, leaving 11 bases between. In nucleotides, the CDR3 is TGTGCCAGCAGCTTTAGGACAGAGAATGGCTACACCTTC. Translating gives CASSFRTENGYTF.

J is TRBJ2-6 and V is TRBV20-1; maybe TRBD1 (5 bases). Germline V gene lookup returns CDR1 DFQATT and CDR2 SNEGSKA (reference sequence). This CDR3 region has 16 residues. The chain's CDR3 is CSEPQGLLDGANVLTF. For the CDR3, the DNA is TGCAGCGAACCCCAGGGCCTGCTTGATGGGGCCAACGTCCTGACTTTC.

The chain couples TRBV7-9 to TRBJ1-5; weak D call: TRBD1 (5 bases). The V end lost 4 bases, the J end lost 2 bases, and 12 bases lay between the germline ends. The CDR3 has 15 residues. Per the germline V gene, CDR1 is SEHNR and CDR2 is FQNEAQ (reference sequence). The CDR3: CASSSVGQGNQPQHF. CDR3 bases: TGTGCCAGCAGCTCAGTGGGGCAGGGCAATCAGCCCCAGCATTTT. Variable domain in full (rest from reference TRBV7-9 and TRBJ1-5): DTGVSQNPRHKITKRGQNVTFRCDPISEHNRLYWYRQTLGQGPEFLTYFQNEAQLEKSRLLSDRFSAERPKGSFSTLEIQRTEQGDSAMYLCASSSVGQGNQPQHFGDGTRLSIL.

The CDR3: CSVEGQGNTGELFF. The DNA of the CDR3 is TGCAGCGTTGAAGGACAGGGCAACACCGGGGAGCTGTTTTTT. The rearrangement uses TRBV29-1 and TRBJ2-2; 7 bases match TRBD1. V was pared by 1 base and J by 2 bases, with 1 base of the junction left unmatched. Germline lookup yields CDR1 SQVTM and CDR2 ANQGSEA. CDR3 length equals 14 residues.

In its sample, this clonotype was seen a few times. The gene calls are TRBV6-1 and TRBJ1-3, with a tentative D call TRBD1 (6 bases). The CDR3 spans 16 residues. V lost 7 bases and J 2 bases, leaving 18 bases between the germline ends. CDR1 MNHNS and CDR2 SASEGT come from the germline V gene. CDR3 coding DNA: TGTGCCAGCACCCTTTTCATGGGGGCTGCTGGAAACACCATATATTTT. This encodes CASTLFMGAAGNTIYF.

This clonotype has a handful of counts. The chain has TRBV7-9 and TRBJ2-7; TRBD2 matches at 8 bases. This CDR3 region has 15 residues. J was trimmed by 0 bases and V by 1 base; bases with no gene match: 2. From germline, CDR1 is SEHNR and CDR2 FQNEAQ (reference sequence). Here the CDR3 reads CASSLEGTSSYEQYF. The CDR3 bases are TGTGCCAGCAGCTTAGAAGGGACTAGCTCCTACGAGCAGTACTTC. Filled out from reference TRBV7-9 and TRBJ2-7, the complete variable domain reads DTGVSQNPRHKITKRGQNVTFRCDPISEHNRLYWYRQTLGQGPEFLTYFQNEAQLEKSRLLSDRFSAERPKGSFSTLEIQRTEQGDSAMYLCASSLEGTSSYEQYFGPGTRLTVT.

CDR3 amino acids: CASSQEFGLSNQPQHF. CDR3 bases: TGCGCCAGCAGCCAAGAGTTCGGGCTTAGCAATCAGCCCCAGCATTTT. The chain joins TRBV4-1 to TRBJ1-5; unclear D gene. Trimming took 0 bases from V and 0 from J, leaving 9 bases between them. Germline CDR1 is MGHRA and CDR2 is YSYEKL. The CDR3 loop spans 16 amino acids.

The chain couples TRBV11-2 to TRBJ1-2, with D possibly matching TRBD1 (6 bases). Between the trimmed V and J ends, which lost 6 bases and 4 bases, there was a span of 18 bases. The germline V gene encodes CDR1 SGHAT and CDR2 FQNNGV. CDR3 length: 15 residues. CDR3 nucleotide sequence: TGTGCCAGCAGGCAACGGGGGGGCGCTCGCTATGGCTACACCTTC. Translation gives CASRQRGGARYGYTF.

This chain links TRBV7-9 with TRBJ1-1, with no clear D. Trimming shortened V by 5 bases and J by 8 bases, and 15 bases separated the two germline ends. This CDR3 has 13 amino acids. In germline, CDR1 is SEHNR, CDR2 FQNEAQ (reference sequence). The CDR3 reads CASSHSLREEAFF. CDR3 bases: TGTGCCAGCAGCCATAGTCTCAGAGAAGAAGCTTTCTTT.